This TCR beta chain comes out of a study of neurological immune-mediated disorders (dated by TCRdb to the late 2010s). Regarding the research as a whole: Among the roughly 34 multiple sclerosis patients, relapsing-remitting MS was present in approximately 31 and secondary progressive MS was present in 3. Peripheral blood TCR-beta repertoires from HTLV-I-associated myelopathy (HAM/TSP) patients, multiple sclerosis patients and healthy controls were compared by UMI-based sequencing. Alongside PBMC samples, the set of some 100 TCR-beta libraries contained longitudinal samples, technical triplicates, and paired CD4+ and CD8+ T-cell subsets that had been sorted. The cohort included 60 to 75 subjects: roughly 15 with HAM/TSP, around 35 with multiple sclerosis, and 20 healthy controls. Overall study results and their limits: In a phylogenetic analysis, the repertoires of 18 out of 34 MS patients fell into a single cluster of related CDR3 sequences, pointing to a possible signature at the repertoire level. No identical CDR3 amino acid sequences were found to be shared among expanded clones across subjects, suggesting that TCR-beta repertoires were private in all groups. TCR clonal expansion was greatest in HAM/TSP patients and smallest in MS patients, who ranked below even healthy controls. The MS cluster showed no association with clinical or MRI features, and the authors stated that larger cohorts are needed.

This clonotype has ten or more counts. What this receptor recognizes is not known. Qualities for individual bases were not recorded, and no much larger clone is one base off. From the germline V gene, CDR1 is SGHTA and CDR2 is FQGNSA. Trimmed from V: 5 bases; trimmed from J: 4 bases; junction bases lacking a gene match: 6. CDR3 length: 16 amino acids, cysteine to phenylalanine. The entry retains the CDR3 DNA only, 48 bases that are in frame from base 1. Unsorted PBMC libraries were generated from 2 million PBMCs stored in RNAlater at -80 °C until RNA extraction. Multiple sclerosis patients were enrolled in a US clinical protocol under which disease progression was evaluated by magnetic resonance imaging. PBMCs were separated from peripheral blood using Ficoll-Hypaque density gradient centrifugation and then cryopreserved in liquid nitrogen. cDNA was synthesized by template-switch 5'RACE using a primer carrying a 10-nucleotide random unique molecular identifier by which each TCR transcript was tagged. Each sequencing run produced over 170 million TCR-beta sequences covering 15-18 subjects. The RNeasy kit was used to extract total RNA. The KAPA Real-time Library Amplification kit was used to amplify TCR-beta VDJ regions with primers for the TCR constant region and the 5'RACE anchor. Sample indexes and Illumina adaptors were added in a first PCR, and a second PCR then increased library yield. After Ampure bead purification, the TCR product of roughly 650 bp was size-selected on a 2% E-gel SizeSelection system. Before pooling, libraries had their quality checked on a Bioanalyzer, their concentration measured with Qubit, and their quantity determined with the Kapa Library Quantification kit. Libraries were sequenced paired-end 2 x 150 bp on an Illumina HiSeq 2500. To increase sequence diversity, about 23-30% phiX was spiked into each library pool. Per the source publication's procedure: Quality-filtered reads were processed with the UMI-based MiGEC pipeline, which removed over 80% of raw TCR sequences during error correction. IMGT germline references were used for alignment of VDJ genes, and clonotypes were defined by a unique CDR3 amino acid sequence together with V-J genes. Clonal expansion, Shannon diversity and CDR3 relatedness were evaluated with VDJtools (CalcPairwiseDistances, ClusterSamples), while phylogenetic trees were built in CLCbio workbench. Expanded clones were defined as having at least 8 unique UMIs, based on coefficient-of-variation modelling across technical triplicates. In-frame beta chains were kept once TCRdb had trimmed the public reads at Q25 with fastp and called clones with MiXCR. Each record represents a unique CDR3 protein, reported with the most common genes and DNA among its rows. These V and J calls derive from TCRdb rather than the authors' analysis. In this sample the table shows 25,000 to 40,000 distinct CDR3 sequences, more than 1.3% of which occur a single time. The biggest ten clones account for about 10% of the sample.

The chain couples TRBV7-2 to TRBJ2-1; 12 central nucleotides agree with TRBD2. Sequences were obtained from PBMCs. This TCR was sampled from a woman aged 25 to 39 with multiple sclerosis. The CDR3 region: CASSRLAGEIYNEQFF. The DNA sequence is given as TGTGCCAGCAGCCGACTAGCGGGGGAAATATACAATGAGCAGTTCTTC.